This entry describes one T cell receptor beta chain. The antigen is undetermined. A read error may account for a junction end that differs from germline. The data stem from a study of cytomegalovirus exposure and HLA in healthy donors. General study results and limits: A likely sequencing artifact accounted for one observed cluster of highly shared sequence variants. Rare sequences made up most TCRs, while some public TCRs were found in many donors.

The PCR made use of 60 Vbeta and 13 Jbeta primers. Under the authors' procedure: In a later analysis, the count reached about 82 million unique TCR beta chains, with approximately 11 million shared. Assay used: immunoSEQ multiplex PCR; TCRdb lists only in-frame clones, some missing. From that table come the V and J calls and clone size; the DNA was used to work out D and trimming. The repertoire has more than 150,000 clones, about 86% of them found once; the top ten carry 2% to 2.5%. Germline-derived CDR1 and CDR2 are MDHEN and SYDVKM. The CDR3 loop spans 14 amino acids. The sequenced material came from PBMCs. The chain combines TRBV28 with TRBJ1-5; D is perhaps TRBD1 (6 bases). The sequence was collected from a woman aged 25 to 39 in good health and CMV-seronegative. The CDR3 DNA reads as TGTGCCAGCAGCTTATTGGGGGCGAGACAGCCCCAGCATTTT. Translated, it gives CASSLLGARQPQHF.